Listed below are T cell receptor beta chains from one sample, sequenced in a study of blood T cell repertoires in COVID-19. The table came from immunoSEQ multiplex PCR; TCRdb's copy has only in-frame clones and leaves some out. The top ten hold 0.65% to 0.8% of the sample, which has a few hundred thousand clones, over 75% seen once. Sequenced material: peripheral blood. The receptors stem from a human donor in a cohort sampled during active COVID-19. Both conserved end residues are part of each CDR3. The D gene is left open where the match is weak.

V | D | CDR3
TRBV3-1/TRBV3-2 | NA | CASSQTLGSEGGGTDTQYF
TRBV6-1 | TRBD2 | CASSEGLAVETQYF
TRBV18 | NA | CASSPPSQRNYGYTF
TRBV7-2 | NA | CASSRGHRRSSYEQYF
TRBV7-9 | NA | CASSLGDTYGYTF
TRBV7-9 | NA | CASSFTGNYGYTF
TRBV7-3 | NA | CASSLNPSLPRELFF
TRBV9 | TRBD2 | CASSPQMTSGGPSGGELFF
TRBV19 | NA | CASSRGADRNSPLHF
TRBV25-1 | TRBD1 | CASNLGTGSYEQYF
TRBV2 | NA | CASTYDEQFF
TRBV4-3 | TRBD2 | CASSQDTSGSYEQYF
TRBV28 | NA | CASSSGVSGNTIYF
TRBV7-9 | NA | CASSLEAYSAQHF
TRBV7-9 | TRBD1 | CASGGQGVLGYTF
TRBV28 | TRBD1 | CASSLLGTVNTGELFF
TRBV19 | TRBD2 | CASSILAGYEQYF
TRBV2 | TRBD1 | CASNEGQGVGEQYF
TRBV19 | NA | CASSLKTEYYEQYF
TRBV7-2 | TRBD1 | CASSKDRGLTDTQYF
TRBV5-1 | NA | CASTPGGGILNTEAFF
TRBV27 | TRBD2 | CASSLSSASGESYEQYF
TRBV6-1 | NA | CASSEIDLHNEKLFF
TRBV7-9 | TRBD1 | CASSQRSGQGDYEQYF